This T cell receptor beta chain was sequenced during a study of identical twins. This clonotype was counted between two and nine times. Trimming cost V 1 base and J 10 bases, with 19 bases left between them. The CDR3 is 14 residues long. CDR1 and CDR2 (germline): SQVTM, ANQGSEA. A single record per CDR3 protein comes from TCRdb applying MiXCR to the 5' RACE reads. The table has 250,000 to 300,000 distinct CDR3 sequences, about 8.9% seen once. The data also belong to a second study, concerning yellow fever vaccine responses in identical twins.

The chain has TRBV29-1 and TRBJ1-1; D not resolved. This TCR was recovered from a young woman in good health. The source material was CD8+ T cells sorted from blood. The CDR3 here is CSVEGLEQTEVAFF. In nucleotides, the CDR3 is TGCAGCGTTGAAGGCCTCGAACAGACTGAAGTAGCTTTCTTT.